The rows below give T cell receptor beta chains drawn from one sample of a study of T-cell reconstitution after alpha-beta-depleted transplantation in children. TCRdb called the PCR reads again in MiXCR, with one record for every CDR3 protein. The repertoire includes about 460,000 distinct CDR3 sequences, over 10% of them detected once, and approximately 14% sits in the top ten. Sample: PBMCs, mostly from graft donor cells, taken 180 days after TCRalphabeta/CD19-depleted stem cell transplant. The receptors stem from a female patient aged 2-9 years who had a stem cell transplant for aplastic anemia, so the T cells may come from the graft donor. The CDR3 runs from the conserved cysteine through the conserved F or W. The D gene is left open where the match is weak. Some rows mark clone size as missing; the rest say once, few, many or name a class of expanded clone.

d_gene: NA; v_gene: TRBV19; j_gene: TRBJ1-2; abundance: few; CDR3aa: CASSPGEAFRYGYTF; CDR3nt: TGTGCCAGTAGTCCTGGGGAGGCGTTCCGGTATGGCTACACCTTC
d_gene: NA; v_gene: TRBV4-2; j_gene: TRBJ1-5; abundance: many; CDR3aa: CASSQDLGQPQHF; CDR3nt: TGTGCCAGCAGCCAAGATCTAGGTCAGCCCCAGCATTTT
d_gene: TRBD2; v_gene: TRBV28; j_gene: TRBJ2-1; abundance: few; CDR3aa: CASSLGSNGLAIVNEQFF; CDR3nt: TGTGCCAGCAGCCTTGGGTCAAACGGACTAGCTATCGTCAATGAGCAGTTCTTC
d_gene: NA; v_gene: TRBV7-9; j_gene: TRBJ2-2; abundance: few; CDR3aa: CASSPAITGELFF; CDR3nt: TGTGCCAGCAGCCCCGCTATTACCGGGGAGCTGTTTTTT
d_gene: TRBD1; v_gene: TRBV28; j_gene: TRBJ1-5; abundance: NA; CDR3aa: CASSSDRGLRQPQHF; CDR3nt: TGTGCCAGCAGTTCAGACAGGGGGTTGAGGCAGCCCCAGCATTTT
d_gene: NA; v_gene: TRBV6-5; j_gene: TRBJ1-1; abundance: few; CDR3aa: CASSYSYRVRTEAFF; CDR3nt: TGTGCCAGCAGTTACTCCTACAGGGTGCGAACTGAAGCTTTCTTT
d_gene: TRBD1; v_gene: TRBV5-1; j_gene: TRBJ2-1; abundance: many; CDR3aa: CASSSGQGANNEQFF; CDR3nt: TGCGCCAGCAGCTCGGGACAGGGGGCTAACAATGAGCAGTTCTTC
d_gene: NA; v_gene: TRBV7-9; j_gene: TRBJ2-7; abundance: many; CDR3aa: CASTPDSTYEQYF; CDR3nt: TGTGCCAGCACCCCAGACAGTACCTACGAGCAGTACTTC
d_gene: TRBD2; v_gene: TRBV7-2; j_gene: TRBJ2-1; abundance: many; CDR3aa: CASSLALTLAGYNEQFF; CDR3nt: TGTGCCAGCAGCTTAGCGCTCACACTAGCGGGGTACAATGAGCAGTTCTTC
d_gene: TRBD2; v_gene: TRBV5-5; j_gene: TRBJ2-1; abundance: NA; CDR3aa: CASSITSGRAVEQFF; CDR3nt: TGTGCCAGCAGCATAACTAGCGGGAGGGCGGTTGAGCAGTTCTTC
d_gene: NA; v_gene: TRBV7-9; j_gene: TRBJ2-3; abundance: NA; CDR3aa: CASSLVGRGTDTQYF; CDR3nt: TGTGCCAGCAGCTTAGTCGGGAGAGGCACAGATACGCAGTATTTT
d_gene: NA; v_gene: TRBV30; j_gene: TRBJ2-3; abundance: NA; CDR3aa: CAWSVKGPDTQYF; CDR3nt: TGTGCCTGGAGTGTAAAGGGCCCAGATACGCAGTATTTT
d_gene: TRBD1; v_gene: TRBV28; j_gene: TRBJ2-2; abundance: many; CDR3aa: CASQTGARSTGELFF; CDR3nt: TGTGCCAGTCAGACAGGGGCCAGAAGCACCGGGGAGCTGTTTTTT
d_gene: NA; v_gene: TRBV18; j_gene: TRBJ1-1; abundance: few; CDR3aa: CASSLRQTMNTEAFF; CDR3nt: TGTGCCAGCTCACTTAGGCAGACCATGAACACTGAAGCTTTCTTT
d_gene: TRBD2; v_gene: TRBV20-1; j_gene: TRBJ2-4; abundance: NA; CDR3aa: CSEVPANSGRAGGIQYF; CDR3nt: TGCAGTGAGGTTCCGGCAAATAGCGGGAGGGCCGGTGGCATTCAGTACTTC
d_gene: NA; v_gene: TRBV5-1; j_gene: TRBJ2-1; abundance: few; CDR3aa: CASSYRVPTYNEQFF; CDR3nt: TGCGCCAGCAGCTACAGGGTTCCGACCTACAATGAGCAGTTCTTC
d_gene: NA; v_gene: TRBV15; j_gene: TRBJ2-7; abundance: few; CDR3aa: CATSRGLPEGLNEQYF; CDR3nt: TGTGCCACCAGCAGAGGCCTGCCGGAGGGGCTGAACGAGCAGTACTTC
d_gene: TRBD1; v_gene: TRBV20-1; j_gene: TRBJ1-2; abundance: few; CDR3aa: CSARDLVRQGAGGYTF; CDR3nt: TGCAGTGCTAGAGATCTCGTTAGACAGGGGGCTGGTGGCTACACCTTC
d_gene: NA; v_gene: TRBV24-1; j_gene: TRBJ1-1; abundance: NA; CDR3aa: CATSAQGYAEAFF; CDR3nt: TGTGCCACCAGTGCTCAGGGTTATGCTGAAGCTTTCTTT
d_gene: NA; v_gene: TRBV12-3/TRBV12-4; j_gene: TRBJ1-5; abundance: NA; CDR3aa: CASSPFFLEYSNQPQHF; CDR3nt: TGTGCCAGCAGTCCCTTTTTCTTAGAATATAGCAATCAGCCCCAGCATTTT
d_gene: NA; v_gene: TRBV28; j_gene: TRBJ1-2; abundance: NA; CDR3aa: CASSLRRGNYGYTF; CDR3nt: TGTGCCAGCAGTCTACGGCGGGGTAACTATGGCTACACCTTC
d_gene: NA; v_gene: TRBV20-1; j_gene: TRBJ2-2; abundance: few; CDR3aa: CSARVAVNTGELFF; CDR3nt: TGCAGTGCTAGAGTGGCGGTGAACACCGGGGAGCTGTTTTTT
d_gene: NA; v_gene: TRBV10-3; j_gene: TRBJ2-3; abundance: few; CDR3aa: CAFHFGSGSLADTQYF; CDR3nt: TGTGCCTTCCACTTTGGTTCCGGGAGTCTCGCAGATACGCAGTATTTT
d_gene: TRBD1; v_gene: TRBV7-9; j_gene: TRBJ1-1; abundance: few; CDR3aa: CASSSPGGLNTEAFF; CDR3nt: TGTGCCAGCAGTTCACCAGGGGGCTTGAACACTGAAGCTTTCTTT
d_gene: NA; v_gene: TRBV21-1; j_gene: TRBJ1-5; abundance: NA; CDR3aa: CASSKGDPGGGSNQPQHF; CDR3nt: TGTGCCAGCAGCAAAGGGGACCCCGGCGGGGGGAGCAATCAGCCCCAGCATTTT
d_gene: TRBD2; v_gene: TRBV14; j_gene: TRBJ2-1; abundance: many; CDR3aa: CASSHSGLAGVREQFF; CDR3nt: TGTGCCAGCAGCCACTCTGGGCTAGCGGGAGTCAGGGAGCAGTTCTTC
d_gene: NA; v_gene: TRBV7-9; j_gene: TRBJ2-5; abundance: many; CDR3aa: CASGAAWETQYF; CDR3nt: TGTGCCAGCGGGGCAGCCTGGGAGACCCAGTACTTC
d_gene: NA; v_gene: TRBV12-3/TRBV12-4; j_gene: TRBJ2-1; abundance: NA; CDR3aa: CASSFWGPSYNEQFF; CDR3nt: TGTGCCAGCAGTTTCTGGGGTCCCTCCTACAATGAGCAGTTCTTC
d_gene: NA; v_gene: TRBV19; j_gene: TRBJ2-3; abundance: NA; CDR3aa: CASKTGPDTQYF; CDR3nt: TGTGCCAGTAAAACGGGCCCAGATACGCAGTATTTT
d_gene: TRBD1; v_gene: TRBV7-2; j_gene: TRBJ1-1; abundance: few; CDR3aa: CASSGRQGLNTEAFF; CDR3nt: TGTGCCAGCAGCGGGCGACAGGGGTTGAACACTGAAGCTTTCTTT
d_gene: TRBD2; v_gene: TRBV5-6; j_gene: TRBJ2-2; abundance: few; CDR3aa: CASSLAPGLGAGELFF; CDR3nt: TGTGCCAGCAGCTTGGCGCCGGGACTAGGTGCCGGGGAGCTGTTTTTT
d_gene: NA; v_gene: TRBV12-3/TRBV12-4; j_gene: TRBJ1-5; abundance: many; CDR3aa: CASSDHYQPQHF; CDR3nt: TGTGCCAGCAGTGATCATTATCAGCCCCAGCATTTT
d_gene: TRBD1; v_gene: TRBV5-1; j_gene: TRBJ2-4; abundance: NA; CDR3aa: CASSLQGVKNIQYF; CDR3nt: TGCGCCAGCAGCTTACAGGGGGTGAAAAACATTCAGTACTTC
d_gene: TRBD2; v_gene: TRBV27; j_gene: TRBJ2-1; abundance: few; CDR3aa: CASSFRLAGDDEQFF; CDR3nt: TGTGCCAGCAGTTTTCGACTAGCGGGAGACGATGAGCAGTTCTTC
d_gene: TRBD1; v_gene: TRBV11-2; j_gene: TRBJ2-2; abundance: NA; CDR3aa: CASSPGDRPGGELFF; CDR3nt: TGTGCCAGCAGCCCGGGGGACAGGCCTGGAGGGGAGCTGTTTTTT
d_gene: NA; v_gene: TRBV7-2; j_gene: TRBJ2-3; abundance: NA; CDR3aa: CASSLTRDTQYF; CDR3nt: TGTGCCAGCAGCTTAACCCGAGATACGCAGTATTTT
d_gene: TRBD2; v_gene: TRBV24-1; j_gene: TRBJ2-1; abundance: NA; CDR3aa: CATSDVGLSGSDEQFF; CDR3nt: TGTGCCACCAGTGACGTAGGGCTTAGCGGGAGCGATGAGCAGTTCTTC
d_gene: NA; v_gene: TRBV18; j_gene: TRBJ2-1; abundance: NA; CDR3aa: CASSPSKGRNEQFF; CDR3nt: TGTGCCAGCTCACCATCTAAAGGGCGGAATGAGCAGTTCTTC
d_gene: TRBD1; v_gene: TRBV7-9; j_gene: TRBJ2-2; abundance: many; CDR3aa: CASSRDRSNTGELFF; CDR3nt: TGTGCCAGCAGCCGGGACAGGTCGAACACCGGGGAGCTGTTTTTT
d_gene: NA; v_gene: TRBV20-1; j_gene: TRBJ2-7; abundance: NA; CDR3aa: CSAPTPGYFSYEQYF; CDR3nt: TGCAGTGCTCCTACTCCGGGCTACTTCTCCTACGAGCAGTACTTC
d_gene: TRBD1; v_gene: TRBV18; j_gene: TRBJ1-3; abundance: few; CDR3aa: CASSPLGTGRNTIYF; CDR3nt: TGTGCCAGCTCACCATTAGGGACAGGTCGAAACACCATATATTTT
d_gene: NA; v_gene: TRBV7-2; j_gene: TRBJ1-2; abundance: few; CDR3aa: CASSYRAGYYGYTF; CDR3nt: TGTGCCAGCAGCTACAGGGCCGGATACTATGGCTACACCTTC
d_gene: TRBD2; v_gene: TRBV7-2; j_gene: TRBJ2-7; abundance: many; CDR3aa: CASSLSGTSLYEQYF; CDR3nt: TGTGCCAGCAGCTTATCCGGGACTAGCCTCTACGAGCAGTACTTC
d_gene: NA; v_gene: TRBV27; j_gene: TRBJ2-5; abundance: few; CDR3aa: CASSPITGFQETQYF; CDR3nt: TGTGCCAGCAGTCCAATCACAGGGTTCCAAGAGACCCAGTACTTC
d_gene: NA; v_gene: TRBV6-2/TRBV6-3; j_gene: TRBJ1-1; abundance: NA; CDR3aa: CASSSEWGFTEAFF; CDR3nt: TGTGCCAGCAGTTCAGAGTGGGGATTCACTGAAGCTTTCTTT
d_gene: TRBD2; v_gene: TRBV20-1; j_gene: TRBJ2-1; abundance: NA; CDR3aa: CSARTSGGLSSYNEQFF; CDR3nt: TGCAGTGCGAGGACTAGCGGAGGCCTCAGCTCCTACAATGAGCAGTTCTTC
d_gene: NA; v_gene: TRBV28; j_gene: TRBJ2-3; abundance: many; CDR3aa: CASTPPAGLSTDTQYF; CDR3nt: TGTGCCAGCACCCCCCCTGCGGGCCTTAGCACAGATACGCAGTATTTT
d_gene: TRBD2; v_gene: TRBV25-1; j_gene: TRBJ2-2; abundance: NA; CDR3aa: CASSEWASGSGGTGELFF; CDR3nt: TGTGCCAGCAGTGAATGGGCTAGCGGGAGCGGAGGTACCGGGGAGCTGTTTTTT
d_gene: TRBD2; v_gene: TRBV7-2; j_gene: TRBJ2-7; abundance: few; CDR3aa: CASSLAWTRGSSYEQYF; CDR3nt: TGTGCCAGCAGCTTAGCCTGGACTAGGGGTAGCTCCTACGAGCAGTACTTC
d_gene: TRBD2; v_gene: TRBV19; j_gene: TRBJ2-1; abundance: few; CDR3aa: CASSKRHGTSGTHSYNEQFF; CDR3nt: TGTGCCAGTAGTAAACGACACGGGACTAGCGGGACCCACTCCTACAATGAGCAGTTCTTC
d_gene: NA; v_gene: TRBV30; j_gene: TRBJ1-6; abundance: NA; CDR3aa: CAWRRQSNSPLHF; CDR3nt: TGTGCCTGGAGGCGACAGTCTAATTCACCCCTCCACTTT
d_gene: NA; v_gene: TRBV5-1; j_gene: TRBJ2-7; abundance: NA; CDR3aa: CASGRRGYEQYF; CDR3nt: TGCGCCAGTGGGCGGCGCGGCTACGAGCAGTACTTC